The present T cell receptor beta chain was sequenced within a study of shared clonotypes between healthy human individuals. Overall study findings and caveats: Estimated richness was generally greater in naive than memory subsets.

CDR1 and CDR2 (germline): LGHNA, YNFKEQ. V lost 2 bases, J lost 4 bases, and 6 bases stayed unmatched. The CDR3 is made up of 15 amino acids. TCRdb's table, derived via immunoSEQ multiplex PCR, lists solely in-frame clones and lacks some. The sample shows some 2 million clones, about 94% of them seen only once. For this clone: Its target is not known.

Terminally differentiated effector memory CD45RA+ cells were excluded by CCR7 positive selection of CD45RO-negative cells. Source material: naive CD8+ T cells sorted from blood. The receptor comes from a man aged 18 to 30 in good health. The rearrangement links TRBV4-2 to TRBJ2-7, with 9 bases that match TRBD2. The CDR3 sequence is CASSQFGGGAYEQYF. The CDR3 DNA follows: TGTGCCAGCAGCCAATTCGGCGGGGGGGCTTACGAGCAGTACTTC.